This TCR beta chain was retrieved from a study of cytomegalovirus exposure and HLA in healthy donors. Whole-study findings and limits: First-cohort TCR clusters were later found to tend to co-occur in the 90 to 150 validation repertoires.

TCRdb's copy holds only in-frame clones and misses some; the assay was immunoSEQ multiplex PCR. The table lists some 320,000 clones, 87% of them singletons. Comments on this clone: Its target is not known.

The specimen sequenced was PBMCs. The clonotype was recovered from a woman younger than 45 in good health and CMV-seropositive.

CDR3 nucleotide sequence: TGTGCCAGCAGCTTAAATCTAGCGGGCTTTAATGAGCAGTTCTTC. Residues: CASSLNLAGFNEQFF. The chain couples TRBV7-3 to TRBJ2-1; 8 bases map to TRBD2. Germline CDR1 and CDR2: SGHTA and FQGTGA. The CDR3 is 15 residues long. Trimming cost V 1 base and J 7 bases; bases outside gene matches: 6.